This TCR beta chain is from a study of blood T cell repertoires in COVID-19. Assay used: immunoSEQ multiplex PCR; TCRdb lists only in-frame clones, some missing. The sample comprises roughly 160,000 clones, over 75% of which are singletons, and 8% to 13% rests with the top ten. This CDR3 comprises 14 residues. V lost 0 bases and J lost 5; bases outside the gene matches: 4. CDR1 and CDR2 from the germline V gene are KGHSH and LQKENI. The sequence was obtained from a man in his forties or fifties who had recovered from COVID-19. The chain recombines TRBV18 with TRBJ2-7; the match to TRBD2 covers 7 bases. Sequencing was performed on PBMCs or T cells enriched from blood (not recorded which). CDR3 nucleotide sequence: TGTGCCAGCTCACCACCCGGGACTATCCACGAGCAGTACTTC. This encodes CASSPPGTIHEQYF.